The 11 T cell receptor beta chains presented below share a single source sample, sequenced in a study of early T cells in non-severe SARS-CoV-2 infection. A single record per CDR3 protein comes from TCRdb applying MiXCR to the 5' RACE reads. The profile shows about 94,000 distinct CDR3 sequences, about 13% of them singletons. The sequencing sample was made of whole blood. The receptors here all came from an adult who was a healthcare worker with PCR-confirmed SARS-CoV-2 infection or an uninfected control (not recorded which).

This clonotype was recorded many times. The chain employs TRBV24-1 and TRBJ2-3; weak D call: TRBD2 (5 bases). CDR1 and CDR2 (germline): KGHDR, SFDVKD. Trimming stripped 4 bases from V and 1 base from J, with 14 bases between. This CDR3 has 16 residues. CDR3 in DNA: TGTGCCACCAGTGACTCGGGAACGGCCCGCACAGATACGCAGTATTTT. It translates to CATSDSGTARTDTQYF.

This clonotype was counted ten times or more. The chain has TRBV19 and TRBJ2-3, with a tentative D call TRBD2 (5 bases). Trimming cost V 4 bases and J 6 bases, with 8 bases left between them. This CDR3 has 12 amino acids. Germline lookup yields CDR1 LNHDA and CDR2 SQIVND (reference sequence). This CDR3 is CASSTTGDTQYF. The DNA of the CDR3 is TGTGCCAGTAGTACCACGGGGGATACGCAGTATTTT. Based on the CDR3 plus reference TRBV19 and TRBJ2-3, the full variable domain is DGGITQSPKYLFRKEGQNVTLSCEQNLNHDAMYWYRQDPGQGLRLIYYSQIVNDFQKGDIAEGYSVSREKKESFPLTVTSAQKNPTAFYLCASSTTGDTQYFGPGTRLTVL.

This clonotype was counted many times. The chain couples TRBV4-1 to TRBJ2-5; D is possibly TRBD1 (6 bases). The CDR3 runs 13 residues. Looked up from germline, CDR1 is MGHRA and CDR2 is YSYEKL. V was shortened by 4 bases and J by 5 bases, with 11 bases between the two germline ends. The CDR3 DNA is TGCGCCAGCAGCCGAACAGGGCTGGAGACCCAGTACTTC. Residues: CASSRTGLETQYF.

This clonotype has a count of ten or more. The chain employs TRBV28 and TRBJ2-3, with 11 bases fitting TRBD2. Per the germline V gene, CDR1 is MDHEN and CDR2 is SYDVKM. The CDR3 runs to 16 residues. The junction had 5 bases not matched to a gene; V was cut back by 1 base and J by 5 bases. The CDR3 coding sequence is TGTGCCAGCAGTTTATTGGCTAGCGGGGGGAAAGATACGCAGTATTTT. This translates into CASSLLASGGKDTQYF.

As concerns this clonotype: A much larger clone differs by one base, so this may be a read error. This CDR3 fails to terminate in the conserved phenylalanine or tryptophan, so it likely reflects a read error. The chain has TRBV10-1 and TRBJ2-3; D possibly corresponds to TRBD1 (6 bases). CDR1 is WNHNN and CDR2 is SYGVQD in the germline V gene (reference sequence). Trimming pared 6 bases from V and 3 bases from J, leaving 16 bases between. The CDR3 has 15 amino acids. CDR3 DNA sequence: TGCGCCAGCAGGGCGCGACAGGATAAAACAGATACGCAGTATTCT. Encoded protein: CASRARQDKTDTQYS.

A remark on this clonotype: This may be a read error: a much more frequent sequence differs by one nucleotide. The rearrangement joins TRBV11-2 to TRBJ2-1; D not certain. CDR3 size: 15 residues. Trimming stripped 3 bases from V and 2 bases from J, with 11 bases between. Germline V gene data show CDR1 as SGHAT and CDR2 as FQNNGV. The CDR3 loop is CASSFGPGAYNEQFF. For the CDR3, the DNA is TGTGCCAGCAGCTTCGGGCCTGGAGCCTACAATGAGCAGTTCTTC.

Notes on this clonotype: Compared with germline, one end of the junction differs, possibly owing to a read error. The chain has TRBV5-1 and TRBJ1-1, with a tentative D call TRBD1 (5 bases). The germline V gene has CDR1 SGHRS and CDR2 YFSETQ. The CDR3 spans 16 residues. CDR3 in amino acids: CASSLERGRKDTEAYF. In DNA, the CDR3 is TGCGCCAGCAGCTTGGAAAGGGGCCGTAAGGACACTGAAGCTTACTTT. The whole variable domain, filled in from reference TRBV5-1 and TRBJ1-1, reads KAGVTQTPRYLIKTRGQQVTLSCSPISGHRSVSWYQQTPGQGLQFLFEYFSETQRNKGNFPGRFSGRQFSNSRSEMNVSTLELGDSALYLCASSLERGRKDTEAYFGQGTRLTVV.

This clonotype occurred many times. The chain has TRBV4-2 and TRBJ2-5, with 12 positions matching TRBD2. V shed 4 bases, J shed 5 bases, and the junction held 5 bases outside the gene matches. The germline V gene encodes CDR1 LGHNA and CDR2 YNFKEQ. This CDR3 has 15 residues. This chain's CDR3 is CASSPLAGGLETQYF. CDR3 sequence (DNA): TGTGCCAGCAGCCCCCTAGCGGGGGGGCTGGAGACCCAGTACTTC.

CDR3: CASSGRGSNQPQHF. The CDR3, as DNA: TGTGCCAGCAGTGGCAGGGGGAGCAATCAGCCCCAGCATTTT. The rearrangement joins TRBV5-6 to TRBJ1-5; 7 bases line up with TRBD1. Trimming at V came to 5 bases and at J to 1 base, leaving 3 bases not matched to a gene. The germline CDR1 and CDR2 sequences are SGHDT and YYEEEE. The CDR3 extends over 14 amino acids.

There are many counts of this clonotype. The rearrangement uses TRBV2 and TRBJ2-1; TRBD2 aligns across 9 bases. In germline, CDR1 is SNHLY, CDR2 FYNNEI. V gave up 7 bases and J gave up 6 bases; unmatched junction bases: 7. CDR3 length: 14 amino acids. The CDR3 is CASNLAGLSNEQFF. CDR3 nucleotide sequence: TGTGCCAGCAATCTAGCGGGGCTCAGCAATGAGCAGTTCTTC.

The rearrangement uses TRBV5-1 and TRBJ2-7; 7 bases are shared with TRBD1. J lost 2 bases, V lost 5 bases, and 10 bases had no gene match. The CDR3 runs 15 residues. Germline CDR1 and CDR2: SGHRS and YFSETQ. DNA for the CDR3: TGCGCCAGCAGTACAGGACAGGTAGCCCCCTACGAGCAGTACTTC. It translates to CASSTGQVAPYEQYF. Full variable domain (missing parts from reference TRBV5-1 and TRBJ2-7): KAGVTQTPRYLIKTRGQQVTLSCSPISGHRSVSWYQQTPGQGLQFLFEYFSETQRNKGNFPGRFSGRQFSNSRSEMNVSTLELGDSALYLCASSTGQVAPYEQYFGPGTRLTVT.